A single T cell receptor beta chain is shown here with its context. Its antigen is as yet unknown. Researchers isolated at least 6 million PBMCs per sample. This specimen comes from a study of blood T cells in healthy people across ages. General study findings and limits: Relative to aged donors, long-lived donors carried more naive CD4+ cells and displayed higher diversity. Researchers report that TCR beta diversity correlated strongly with naive T cell percentage. Older individuals had lower TCR beta diversity per million T cells (the decline was roughly linear).

A J-beta primer mix and a sample-barcoded 5' primer were used in a second PCR of roughly 6 to 12 cycles. TCRdb reprocessed the 5' RACE reads with MiXCR, giving one entry per CDR3 protein. The table shows hundreds of thousands of distinct CDR3 sequences, with under 30% occurring only once. Sequencing was performed on blood. The receptor was isolated from a woman older than 75 in good health.

In nucleotides, the CDR3 is TGTGCCAGCTCACAGTCATCGGGGTTAGGGGGCTACGAGCAGTACTTC. Encoded protein: CASSQSSGLGGYEQYF. The rearrangement uses TRBV18 and TRBJ2-7, with D possibly matching TRBD1 (6 bases). The germline V gene encodes CDR1 KGHSH and CDR2 LQKENI. V was trimmed by 4 bases and J by 3 bases, leaving 19 bases between them. The CDR3 totals 16 residues.